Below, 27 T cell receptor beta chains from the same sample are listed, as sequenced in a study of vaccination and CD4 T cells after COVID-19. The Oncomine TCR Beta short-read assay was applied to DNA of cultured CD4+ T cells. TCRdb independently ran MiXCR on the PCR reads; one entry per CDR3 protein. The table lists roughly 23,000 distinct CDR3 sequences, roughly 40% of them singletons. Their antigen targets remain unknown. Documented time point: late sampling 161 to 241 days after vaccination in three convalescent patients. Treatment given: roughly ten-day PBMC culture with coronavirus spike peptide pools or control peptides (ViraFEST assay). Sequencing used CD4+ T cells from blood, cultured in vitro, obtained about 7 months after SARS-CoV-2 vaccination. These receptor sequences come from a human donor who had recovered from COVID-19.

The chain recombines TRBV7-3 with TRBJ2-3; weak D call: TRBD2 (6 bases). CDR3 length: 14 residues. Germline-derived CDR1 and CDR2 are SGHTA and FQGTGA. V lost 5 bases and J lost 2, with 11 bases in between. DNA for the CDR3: TGTGCCAGCAGCAATTTAGCGGCCACAGATACGCAGTATTTT. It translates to CASSNLAATDTQYF.

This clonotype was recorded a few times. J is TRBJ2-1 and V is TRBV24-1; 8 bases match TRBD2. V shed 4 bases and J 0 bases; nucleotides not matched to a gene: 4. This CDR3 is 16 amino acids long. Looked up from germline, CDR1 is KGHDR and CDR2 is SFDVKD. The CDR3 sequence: CATSDLSGSSYNEQFF. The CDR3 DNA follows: TGTGCCACCAGTGACCTAAGCGGGAGCTCCTACAATGAGCAGTTCTTC.

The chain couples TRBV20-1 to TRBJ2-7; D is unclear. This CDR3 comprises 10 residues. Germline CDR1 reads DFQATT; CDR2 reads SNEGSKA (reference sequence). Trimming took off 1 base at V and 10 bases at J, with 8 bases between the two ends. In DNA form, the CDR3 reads TGCAGTGCTAGAGTTGACTTCCAGTACTTC. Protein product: CSARVDFQYF.

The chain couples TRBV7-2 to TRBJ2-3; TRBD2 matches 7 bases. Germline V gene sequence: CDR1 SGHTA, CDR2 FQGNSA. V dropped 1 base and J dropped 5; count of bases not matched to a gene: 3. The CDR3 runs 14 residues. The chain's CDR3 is CASSLVSSGDTQYF. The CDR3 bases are TGTGCCAGCAGCTTAGTTTCTAGCGGAGATACGCAGTATTTT.

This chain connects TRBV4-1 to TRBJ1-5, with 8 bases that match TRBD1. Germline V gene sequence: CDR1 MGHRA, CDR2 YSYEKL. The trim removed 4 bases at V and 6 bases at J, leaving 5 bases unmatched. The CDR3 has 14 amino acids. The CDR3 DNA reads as TGCGCCAGCAGCCCAACAGGGGGAGGTCAGCCCCAGCATTTT. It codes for CASSPTGGGQPQHF.

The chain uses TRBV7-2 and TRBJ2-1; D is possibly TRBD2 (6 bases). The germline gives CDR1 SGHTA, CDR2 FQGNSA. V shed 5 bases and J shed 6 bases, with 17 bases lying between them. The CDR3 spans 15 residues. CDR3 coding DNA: TGTGCCAGCAGCGTTCTGGCGGGACTTTTCAATGAGCAGTTCTTC. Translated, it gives CASSVLAGLFNEQFF.

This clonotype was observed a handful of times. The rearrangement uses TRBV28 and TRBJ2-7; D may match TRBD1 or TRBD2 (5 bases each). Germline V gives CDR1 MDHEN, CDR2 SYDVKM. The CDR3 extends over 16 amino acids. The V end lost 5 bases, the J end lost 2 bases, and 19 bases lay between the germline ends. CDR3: CASSPQGWGKAYEQYF. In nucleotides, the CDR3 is TGTGCCAGCAGTCCCCAGGGTTGGGGGAAGGCCTACGAGCAGTACTTC.

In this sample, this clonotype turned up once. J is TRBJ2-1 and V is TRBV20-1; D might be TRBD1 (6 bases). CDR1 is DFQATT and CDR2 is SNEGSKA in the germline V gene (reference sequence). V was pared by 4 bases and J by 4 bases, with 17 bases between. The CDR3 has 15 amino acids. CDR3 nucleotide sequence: TGCAGTGCTACCCCGCGGCAGGGGATATACAATGAGCAGTTCTTC. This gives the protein CSATPRQGIYNEQFF.

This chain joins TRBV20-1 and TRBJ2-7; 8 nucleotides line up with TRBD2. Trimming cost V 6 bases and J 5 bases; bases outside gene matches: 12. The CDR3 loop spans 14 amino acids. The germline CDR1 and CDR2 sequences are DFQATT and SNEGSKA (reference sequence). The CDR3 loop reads CSADRTGGLDEQYF. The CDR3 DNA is TGCAGTGCGGATAGGACGGGGGGACTAGACGAGCAGTACTTC.

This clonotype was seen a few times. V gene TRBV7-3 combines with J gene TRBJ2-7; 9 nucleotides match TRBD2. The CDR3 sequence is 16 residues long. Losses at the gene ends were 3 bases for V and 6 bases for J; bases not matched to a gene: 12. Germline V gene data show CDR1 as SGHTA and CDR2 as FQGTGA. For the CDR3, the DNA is TGTGCCAGCAGCTTCCTGAGCGGGAGGATAATCGGCGAGCAGTACTTC. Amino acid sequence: CASSFLSGRIIGEQYF.

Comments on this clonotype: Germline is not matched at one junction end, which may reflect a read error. In DNA form, the CDR3 reads TGTGCCAGCAACCACGAACAGTGGACCTCTGGAAGCACCATATATTTT. Protein product: CASNHEQWTSGSTIYF. The chain couples TRBV7-2 to TRBJ1-3; D unresolved. The germline CDR1 and CDR2 sequences are SGHTA and FQGNSA. This CDR3 spans 16 amino acids.

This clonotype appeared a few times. CDR3 amino acids: CASRVSGPTDTQYF. The CDR3 coding sequence is TGTGCCAGCAGGGTAAGCGGACCCACAGATACGCAGTATTTT. This chain joins TRBV6-1 and TRBJ2-3; D perhaps matches TRBD2 (5 bases). The germline gives CDR1 MNHNS, CDR2 SASEGT. Trimming cost V 6 bases and J 2 bases, with 12 bases left between them. CDR3 size: 14 residues.

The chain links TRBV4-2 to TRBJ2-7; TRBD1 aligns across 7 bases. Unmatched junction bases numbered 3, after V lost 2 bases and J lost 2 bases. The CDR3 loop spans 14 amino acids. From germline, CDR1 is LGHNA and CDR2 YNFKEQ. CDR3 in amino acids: CASSQPGTAYEQYF. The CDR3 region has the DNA TGTGCCAGCAGCCAACCGGGGACAGCCTACGAGCAGTACTTC.

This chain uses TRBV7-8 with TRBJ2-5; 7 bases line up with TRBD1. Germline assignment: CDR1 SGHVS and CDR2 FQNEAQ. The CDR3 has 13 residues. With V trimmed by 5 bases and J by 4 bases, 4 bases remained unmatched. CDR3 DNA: TGTGCCAGCAGCAGGGGGCTAGGAGAGACCCAGTACTTC. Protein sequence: CASSRGLGETQYF.

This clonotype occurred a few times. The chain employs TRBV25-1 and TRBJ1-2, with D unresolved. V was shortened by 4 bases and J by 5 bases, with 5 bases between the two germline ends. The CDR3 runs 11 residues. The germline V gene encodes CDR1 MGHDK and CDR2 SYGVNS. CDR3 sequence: CASSAGYGYTF. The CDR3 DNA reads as TGTGCCAGCAGTGCGGGTTATGGCTACACCTTC.

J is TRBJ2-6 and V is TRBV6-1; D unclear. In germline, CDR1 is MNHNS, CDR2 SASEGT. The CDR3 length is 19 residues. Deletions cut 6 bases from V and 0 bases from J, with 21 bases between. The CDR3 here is CASRVTSGRAYSGANVLTF. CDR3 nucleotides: TGTGCCAGCAGGGTTACGTCTGGCCGTGCCTACTCTGGGGCCAACGTCCTGACTTTC.

CDR3 region: CSARALADQETQYF. The DNA of the CDR3 is TGCAGTGCTAGGGCCTTGGCGGATCAAGAGACCCAGTACTTC. This rearrangement joins TRBV20-1 to TRBJ2-5; D call uncertain. The CDR3 contains 14 residues. Per germline, CDR1 DFQATT and CDR2 SNEGSKA (reference sequence). Trimming removed 3 bases at V and 2 bases at J, with 13 bases between.

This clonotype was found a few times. This CDR3 is CASSQRTSGTYEQYF. The DNA for the CDR3 is TGTGCCAGCAGTCAAAGGACTAGCGGAACCTACGAGCAGTACTTC. This rearrangement joins TRBV27 to TRBJ2-7; 10 bases map to TRBD2. The germline V gene encodes CDR1 MNHEY and CDR2 SMNVEV (reference sequence). This CDR3 is built from 15 residues. The junction had 6 bases not matched to a gene; V was cut back by 5 bases and J by 2 bases.

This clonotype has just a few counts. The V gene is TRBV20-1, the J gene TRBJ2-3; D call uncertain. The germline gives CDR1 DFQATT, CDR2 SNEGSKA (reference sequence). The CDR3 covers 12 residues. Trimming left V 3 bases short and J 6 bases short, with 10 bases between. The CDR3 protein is CSASRFTDTQYF. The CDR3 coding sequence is TGCAGTGCTAGTCGATTCACGGATACGCAGTATTTT.

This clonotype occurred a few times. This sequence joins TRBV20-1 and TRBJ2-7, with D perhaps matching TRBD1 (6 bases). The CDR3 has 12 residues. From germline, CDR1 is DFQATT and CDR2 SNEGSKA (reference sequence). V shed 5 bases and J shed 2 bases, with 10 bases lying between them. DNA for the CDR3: TGCAGTGCTGGTGGGACACCCTACGAGCAGTACTTC. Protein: CSAGGTPYEQYF.

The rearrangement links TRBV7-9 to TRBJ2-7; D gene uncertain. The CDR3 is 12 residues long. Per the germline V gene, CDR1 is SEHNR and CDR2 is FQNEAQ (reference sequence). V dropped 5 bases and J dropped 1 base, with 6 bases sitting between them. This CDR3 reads CASSQASYEQYF. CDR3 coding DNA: TGTGCCAGCAGCCAGGCATCCTACGAGCAGTACTTC.

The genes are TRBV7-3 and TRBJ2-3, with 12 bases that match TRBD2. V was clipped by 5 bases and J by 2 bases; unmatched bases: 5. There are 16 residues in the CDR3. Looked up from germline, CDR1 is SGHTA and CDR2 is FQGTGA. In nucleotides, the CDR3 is TGTGCCAGCAGCCTCGGACTAGCGGGATCCACAGATACGCAGTATTTT. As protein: CASSLGLAGSTDTQYF.

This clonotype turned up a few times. The DNA for the CDR3 is TGTGCCAGCAGTTACGGACTAGCGGACCAAGAGACCCAGTACTTC. The encoded protein is CASSYGLADQETQYF. The V call is TRBV27, the J call TRBJ2-5, with 10 bases identical to TRBD2. The CDR3 loop spans 15 amino acids. Unmatched junction bases numbered 2, after V lost 4 bases and J lost 0 bases. CDR1 and CDR2 (germline): MNHEY, SMNVEV (reference sequence).

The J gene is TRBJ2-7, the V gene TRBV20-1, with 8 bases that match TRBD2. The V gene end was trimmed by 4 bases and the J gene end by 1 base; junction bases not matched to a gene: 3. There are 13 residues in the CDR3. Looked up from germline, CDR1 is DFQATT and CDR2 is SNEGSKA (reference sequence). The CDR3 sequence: CSATGGRSYEQYF. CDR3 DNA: TGCAGTGCTACAGGCGGGAGGTCCTACGAGCAGTACTTC.

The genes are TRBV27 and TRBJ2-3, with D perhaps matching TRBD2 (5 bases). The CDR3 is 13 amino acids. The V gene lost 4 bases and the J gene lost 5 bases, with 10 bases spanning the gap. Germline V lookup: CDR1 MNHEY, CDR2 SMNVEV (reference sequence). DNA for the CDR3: TGTGCCAGCAGTTCTCTAACTAGAGATACGCAGTATTTT. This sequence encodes CASSSLTRDTQYF.

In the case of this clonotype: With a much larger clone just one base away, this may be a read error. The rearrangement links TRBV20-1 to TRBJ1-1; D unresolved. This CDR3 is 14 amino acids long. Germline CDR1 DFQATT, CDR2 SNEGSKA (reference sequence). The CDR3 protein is CSTRRVRWDTEAFF. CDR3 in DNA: TGCAGTACTAGAAGGGTTAGGTGGGACACTGAAGCTTTCTTT.

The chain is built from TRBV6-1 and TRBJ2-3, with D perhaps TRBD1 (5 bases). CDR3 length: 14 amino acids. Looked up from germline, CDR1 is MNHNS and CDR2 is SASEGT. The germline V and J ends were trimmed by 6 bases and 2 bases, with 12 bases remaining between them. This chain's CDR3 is CASRPGHPTDTQYF. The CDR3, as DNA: TGTGCCAGCAGACCCGGACACCCCACAGATACGCAGTATTTT.